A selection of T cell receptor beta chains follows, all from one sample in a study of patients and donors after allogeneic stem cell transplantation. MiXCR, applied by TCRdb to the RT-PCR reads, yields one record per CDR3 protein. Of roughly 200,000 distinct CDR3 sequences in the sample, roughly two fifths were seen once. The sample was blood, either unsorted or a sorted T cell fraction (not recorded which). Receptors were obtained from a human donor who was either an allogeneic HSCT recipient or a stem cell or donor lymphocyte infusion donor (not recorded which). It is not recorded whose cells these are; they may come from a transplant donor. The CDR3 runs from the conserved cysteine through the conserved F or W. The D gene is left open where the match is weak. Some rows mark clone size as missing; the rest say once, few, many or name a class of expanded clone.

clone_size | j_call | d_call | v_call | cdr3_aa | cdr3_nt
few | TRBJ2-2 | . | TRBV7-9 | CASSPLTGELFF | TGTGCCAGCAGCCCGTTAACCGGGGAGCTGTTTTTT
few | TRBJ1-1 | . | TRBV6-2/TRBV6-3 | CASRNGAGVRTEAFF | TGTGCCAGCAGAAACGGGGCAGGGGTTAGGACTGAAGCTTTCTTT
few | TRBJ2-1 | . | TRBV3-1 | CASSQLMTAYNEQFF | TGTGCCAGCAGCCAACTTATGACAGCTTACAATGAGCAGTTCTTC
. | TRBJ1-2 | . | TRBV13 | CASSLSGTDGYTF | TGTGCCAGCAGCTTGTCGGGAACGGACGGCTACACCTTC
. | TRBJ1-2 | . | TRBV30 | CAWVTHNYGYTF | TGTGCCTGGGTCACCCATAACTATGGCTACACCTTC
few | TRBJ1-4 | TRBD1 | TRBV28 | CASSSVDRGLGKLFF | TGTGCCAGCAGTTCCGTGGACAGGGGGCTTGGGAAACTGTTTTTT
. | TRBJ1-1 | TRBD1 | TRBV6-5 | CASSYSITPGSAGGYTEAFF | TGTGCCAGCAGTTACTCAATAACCCCCGGTTCGGCAGGGGGGTACACTGAAGCTTTCTTT
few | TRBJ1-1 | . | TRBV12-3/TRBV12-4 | CASSRAEAFF | TGTGCCAGCAGTAGGGCTGAAGCTTTCTTT
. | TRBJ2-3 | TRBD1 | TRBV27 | CASSPWTGSTDTQYF | TGTGCCAGCAGTCCATGGACAGGTAGCACAGATACGCAGTATTTT
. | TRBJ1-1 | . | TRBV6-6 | CASSYSRTGDDTEAFF | TGTGCCAGCAGTTACTCGAGGACGGGGGACGACACTGAAGCTTTCTTT